The 17 T cell receptor beta chains below were found in one sample sequenced in a study of T cell responses to AZD1222 COVID-19 vaccine. Produced via immunoSEQ multiplex PCR; TCRdb's table is partial and in-frame only. The table lists about 120,000 clones, about 89% of them singletons. Sequencing used peripheral blood, obtained on day 0 of AZD1222 vaccination. The receptors come from an adult in good health.

In its sample, this clone was seen once. The chain employs TRBV2 and TRBJ1-2; tentatively, D is TRBD1 (5 bases). CDR3 length: 15 residues. Germline assignment: CDR1 SNHLY and CDR2 FYNNEI. V was trimmed by 0 bases and J by 5 bases, leaving 13 bases between them. CDR3 in DNA: TGTGCCAGCAGTGAAGCAACCGACAGCCCTTATGGCTACACCTTC. Its protein is CASSEATDSPYGYTF.

The chain couples TRBV7-2 to TRBJ1-2, with D perhaps matching TRBD1 (5 bases). V was pared by 2 bases and J by 5 bases, with 12 bases between. From germline, CDR1 is SGHTA and CDR2 FQGNSA. This CDR3 has 14 amino acids. CDR3 amino acids: CASSLKRGLYGYTF. CDR3 DNA: TGTGCCAGCAGCTTAAAAAGGGGATTATATGGCTACACCTTC.

The chain links TRBV5-8 to TRBJ1-1; D uncertain. Germline V gene data show CDR1 as SGHTS and CDR2 as YDEGEE. The CDR3 totals 17 residues. Trimming took off 0 bases at V and 4 bases at J, with 19 bases between the two ends. CDR3 in DNA: TGTGCCAGCAGCTTGGTTTGGGGATCTAAGGGCGGCACTGAAGCTTTCTTT. Encoded protein: CASSLVWGSKGGTEAFF.

This clone was counted once. The V gene is TRBV28, the J gene TRBJ1-2, with D unresolved. V lost 4 bases and J lost 5, with 17 bases in between. Germline CDR1 MDHEN, CDR2 SYDVKM. There are 15 residues in the CDR3. The DNA of the CDR3 is TGTGCCAGCAGTTCGGGTCGGGAGCAGATTTATGGCTACACCTTC. Protein: CASSSGREQIYGYTF.

The chain couples TRBV4-2 to TRBJ1-1; D unclear. CDR1 and CDR2 from the germline V gene are LGHNA and YNFKEQ. CDR3 size: 15 residues. Trimming stripped 0 bases from V and 4 bases from J, with 12 bases between. The CDR3: CASSQEALGITEAFF. The DNA for the CDR3 is TGTGCCAGCAGCCAAGAGGCATTGGGTATCACTGAAGCTTTCTTT.

This sequence joins TRBV30 and TRBJ1-1, with TRBD1 as a possible D gene (6 bases). The CDR3 contains 14 residues. Per the germline V gene, CDR1 is GTSNPN and CDR2 is SVGIG (reference sequence). V lost 0 bases and J lost 4, with 12 bases in between. The CDR3 region has the DNA TGTGCCTGGAGTGTACTTGGGGGGGCCACTGAAGCTTTCTTT. It yields the protein CAWSVLGGATEAFF.

V is TRBV11-2 and J is TRBJ1-1; D gene uncertain. This CDR3 is 15 amino acids long. Germline CDR1 reads SGHAT; CDR2 reads FQNNGV. V dropped 3 bases and J dropped 4 bases, with 15 bases sitting between them. The CDR3 region is CASSFGIGMGTEAFF. CDR3 bases: TGTGCCAGCAGCTTTGGGATCGGTATGGGCACTGAAGCTTTCTTT.

The chain couples TRBV7-8 to TRBJ1-1, with 8 bases lining up with TRBD1. This CDR3 comprises 14 residues. The V gene end was trimmed by 5 bases and the J gene end by 6 bases; junction bases not matched to a gene: 8. Germline V gene lookup returns CDR1 SGHVS and CDR2 FQNEAQ. The CDR3: CASSADRGTAEAFF. The CDR3 DNA follows: TGTGCCAGCAGCGCCGACAGGGGAACGGCTGAAGCTTTCTTT.

The genes are TRBV3-1 (or the pseudogene TRBV3-2) and TRBJ1-2; no firm D call. Germline-derived CDR1 and CDR2 are LGHDT and YNNKEL (reference sequence). The germline V and J ends were trimmed by 8 bases and 4 bases, with 14 bases remaining between them. The CDR3 runs 13 residues. CDR3 protein: CASGERGGYGYTF. The CDR3 nucleotides are TGTGCCAGCGGTGAGCGGGGAGGCTATGGCTACACCTTC.

This chain links TRBV12-3 or TRBV12-4 with TRBJ1-3; no firm D call. CDR3 length equals 12 residues. The ends were cut back, 6 bases at V and 0 bases at J, with 3 bases in the middle. The CDR3, as DNA: TGTGCCAGCAGCATCTCTGGAAACACCATATATTTT. Translated: CASSISGNTIYF.

The gene calls are TRBV5-1 and TRBJ2-7; 7 nucleotides match TRBD2. Germline lookup yields CDR1 SGHRS and CDR2 YFSETQ. CDR3 length: 13 residues. V lost 5 bases, J lost 5 bases, and 7 bases stayed unmatched. In DNA form, the CDR3 reads TGCGCCAGCAGGGGAGGGGAAATCGACGAGCAGTACTTC. It specifies CASRGGEIDEQYF. Drawing the rest from reference TRBV5-1 and TRBJ2-7, the complete variable domain is KAGVTQTPRYLIKTRGQQVTLSCSPISGHRSVSWYQQTPGQGLQFLFEYFSETQRNKGNFPGRFSGRQFSNSRSEMNVSTLELGDSALYLCASRGGEIDEQYFGPGTRLTVT.

This clone was counted between two and nine times. The genes are TRBV5-1 and TRBJ2-7; D ambiguous. The CDR3 runs 13 residues. Germline values: CDR1 SGHRS, CDR2 YFSETQ. The V gene lost 1 base and the J gene lost 5 bases, with 10 bases spanning the gap. The CDR3 spells CASSLKGNNEQYF. The CDR3, as DNA: TGCGCCAGCAGCTTGAAGGGTAACAACGAGCAGTACTTC.

This chain uses TRBV12-3 or TRBV12-4 with TRBJ2-7; 7 bases line up with TRBD1. V lost 6 bases and J lost 4; bases outside the gene matches: 3. This CDR3 has 12 residues. CDR3 loop: CASRKQGYEQYF. The CDR3 nucleotides are TGTGCCAGCAGAAAACAGGGGTACGAGCAGTACTTC.

The V call is TRBV24-1, the J call TRBJ2-1, with D perhaps TRBD2 (5 bases). CDR1 and CDR2 (germline): KGHDR, SFDVKD. The CDR3 loop spans 15 amino acids. The V end was cut by 4 bases, the J end by 3 bases, with 12 bases between. The CDR3 sequence is CATSEGRGIYNEQFF. As DNA, the CDR3 is TGTGCCACCAGTGAAGGCAGAGGGATCTACAATGAGCAGTTCTTC.

This sequence joins TRBV5-6 and TRBJ1-1; possible D gene TRBD1, 6 bases. This CDR3 has 14 amino acids. Trimming took off 0 bases at V and 5 bases at J, with 11 bases between the two ends. Germline assignment: CDR1 SGHDT and CDR2 YYEEEE. As DNA, the CDR3 is TGTGCCAGCAGCTTGGCCGGGGGGCTAACTGAAGCTTTCTTT. Its translation is CASSLAGGLTEAFF.

The chain has TRBV6-1 and TRBJ2-5, with a tentative D call TRBD1 (6 bases). This CDR3 spans 14 amino acids. Trimming removed 2 bases from V and 7 bases from J, with 14 bases in between. Germline CDR1 is MNHNS and CDR2 is SASEGT. The CDR3 loop reads CASSEFRGTGTQYF. The CDR3 nucleotides are TGTGCCAGCAGTGAATTCAGGGGCACGGGGACCCAGTACTTC.

This rearrangement joins TRBV2 to TRBJ2-2; D may be TRBD2 (6 bases). Germline V gene data show CDR1 as SNHLY and CDR2 as FYNNEI. Trimming cost V 7 bases and J 2 bases, with 17 bases left between them. The CDR3 loop spans 16 amino acids. The CDR3 nucleotides are TGTGCCAGCAAGTTCGGAGGGTTTTTAAACACCGGGGAGCTGTTTTTT. As protein: CASKFGGFLNTGELFF. The full variable domain, rest sourced from reference TRBV2 and TRBJ2-2, is EPEVTQTPSHQVTQMGQEVILRCVPISNHLYFYWYRQILGQKVEFLVSFYNNEISEKSEIFDDQFSVERPDGSNFTLKIRSTKLEDSAMYFCASKFGGFLNTGELFFGEGSRLTVL.